This T cell receptor beta chain was recovered during a study of CD8+CD57+ T cells in acquired aplastic anemia. Of note for this clonotype: Antigen specificity is unknown.

V lost 0 bases and J lost 9; bases outside the gene matches: 11. The length of the CDR3 is 15 residues. Germline assignment: CDR1 LNHDA and CDR2 SQIVND (reference sequence). Selection for sequencing was limited to patients who had shown CD8+CD57+ cell expansion by flow cytometry. Blood came from patients not yet given any therapy. General study points: Overlap between patients and controls comprised about 28 CD8+ CDR3 sequences. Between patients and controls, CD8+ Simpson's diversity did not vary significantly.

Genomic DNA templated the TCR beta VDJ and CDR3 profiling. TCRdb itself ran the reads through MiXCR, one entry per CDR3 protein. The table includes roughly 160,000 distinct CDR3 sequences, roughly two thirds detected once. The chain is built from TRBV19 and TRBJ2-7; TRBD2 matches at 7 bases. The specimen was sorted CD4+, CD8+, or CD8+CD57+ T cells (not recorded which) from PBMCs. This TCR was sampled from a human donor with aplastic anemia. This chain's CDR3 is CASSIDRRGGAVQYF. DNA of the CDR3: TGTGCCAGTAGTATAGATCGACGGGGAGGGGCCGTGCAGTACTTC.